This T cell receptor (beta chain) was identified in a study of CD8 T cells in ankylosing spondylitis. Via MiXCR, TCRdb re-called the 5' RACE reads, giving one row per CDR3 protein. Of under 250,000 distinct CDR3 sequences listed, approximately 12% are singletons. Study-wide points: Significant enrichment of disease-linked clones was reportedly seen in matched ankylosing spondylitis synovial fluid. It appeared that ankylosing spondylitis blood was characterized by a TCR beta motif of roughly 8 highly homologous variants. Clones that were linked to disease were CD8+ and were relatively rare in peripheral blood. There were earlier reports of some motif variants in reactive arthritis synovial fluid and blood.

Remarks on this clonotype: What it recognizes is unknown.

The source of this sequence is a male donor with ankylosing spondylitis or in good health (not recorded which). Sequencing input: blood, either unsorted or a sorted T cell fraction (not recorded which).

CDR3 DNA sequence: TGCAGCTTTCTCGCGGAGGGGGCGGATGGCTACACCTTC. Residues: CSFLAEGADGYTF. The chain links TRBV29-1 to TRBJ1-2; 7 bases are a match to TRBD1. The trim removed 8 bases at V and 6 bases at J, leaving 12 bases unmatched. In germline, CDR1 is SQVTM, CDR2 ANQGSEA. The CDR3 is 13 amino acids.